The clone carrying this TCR beta chain is a singleton in its sample. The CDR3 runs to 16 residues. This sample was included in a study of blood T cell repertoires in COVID-19. The protocol was immunoSEQ multiplex PCR, while the TCRdb copy is restricted to in-frame clones and leaves out a portion. The sample records about 320,000 clones, 85% being singletons. Specimen: PBMCs or T cells enriched from blood (not recorded which). This sequence was found in a woman aged 25 to 45 who had been exposed to COVID-19. The J gene is TRBJ1-5, the V gene TRBV21-1; the table's TRBD1 call for D was not verified on the DNA. TRBV21-1 is given as a pseudogene. CDR3 protein: CASTILRGHSNQPQHF. The CDR3 DNA reads TGTGCCAGCACCATTTTAAGGGGACATAGCAATCAGCCCCAGCATTTT.